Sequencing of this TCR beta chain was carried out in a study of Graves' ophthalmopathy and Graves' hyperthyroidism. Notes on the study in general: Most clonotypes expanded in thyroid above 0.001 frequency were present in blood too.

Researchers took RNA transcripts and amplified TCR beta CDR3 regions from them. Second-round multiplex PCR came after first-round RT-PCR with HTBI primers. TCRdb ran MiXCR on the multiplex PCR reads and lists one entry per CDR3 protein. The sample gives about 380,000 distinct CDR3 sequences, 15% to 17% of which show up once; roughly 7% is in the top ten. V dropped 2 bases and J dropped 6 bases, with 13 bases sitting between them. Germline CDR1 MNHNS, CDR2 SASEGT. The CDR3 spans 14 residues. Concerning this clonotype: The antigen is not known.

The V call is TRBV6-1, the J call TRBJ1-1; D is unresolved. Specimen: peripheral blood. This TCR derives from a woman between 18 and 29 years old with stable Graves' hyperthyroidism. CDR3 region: CASSETGRYAEAFF. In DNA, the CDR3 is TGTGCCAGCAGTGAAACCGGGAGGTACGCTGAAGCTTTCTTT.